This T cell receptor (beta chain) was profiled in a study of blood T cell repertoires in COVID-19. Looking at the study overall: COVID-19 samples from acute and convalescent phases originated in the United States, Italy and Spain. PBMCs, B-cell-depleted T cells, or T cells were the source of the cDNA or gDNA that made up the material.

Germline CDR1 reads KGHSH; CDR2 reads LQKENI. Trimming took 3 bases from V and 3 from J, leaving 20 bases between them. The CDR3 sequence is 18 residues long. Source study methods: For nucleated cells, counts were estimated from reference gene primer amplification. Repertoires were generated with immunoSEQ multiplex PCR, while TCRdb's copy carries only in-frame clones and drops some. From that table come the V and J calls and clone size; the DNA was used to work out D and trimming. The sample yields 50,000 to 60,000 clones, about four fifths seen once. Sequenced: peripheral blood. The rearrangement links TRBV18 to TRBJ1-4; a possible D gene is TRBD1 (5 bases). This clonotype was sampled from a human donor in a cohort sampled during active or convalescent COVID-19. CDR3 protein: CASSPNIVRQTSNEKLFF. The CDR3, as DNA: TGTGCCAGCTCACCCAATATTGTGAGACAGACCTCTAATGAAAAACTGTTTTTT.